A selection of T cell receptor beta chains follows, all from one sample in a study of T cell changes during pregnancy in multiple sclerosis. Generated by immunoSEQ multiplex PCR, the TCRdb table keeps only in-frame clones and is missing some. This table holds 75,000 to 100,000 clones, around 92% found once. Source: peripheral blood, taken after pregnancy. The receptors derive from a female donor in good health, enrolled as a control in a pregnancy study. CDR3s include the opening cysteine and the closing phenylalanine or tryptophan. The D gene is left open where the match is weak. Only part of the rows carry a size: once, few, many, or a class if the clone is expanded.

j_call: TRBJ2-5; d_call: NA; clone_size: once; v_call: TRBV28; cdr3_nt: TGTGCCAGCAGGGGCCGGCTCTTGTACTTC; cdr3_aa: CASRGRLLYF
j_call: TRBJ2-1; d_call: NA; clone_size: NA; v_call: TRBV4-3; cdr3_nt: TGCGCCAGCAGCCAAGAACCGGGCAATGAGCAGTTCTTC; cdr3_aa: CASSQEPGNEQFF
j_call: TRBJ2-2; d_call: NA; clone_size: NA; v_call: TRBV28; cdr3_nt: TGTGCCAGCAGCCAGGACAGGGAGGGCACCGGGGAGCTGTTTTTT; cdr3_aa: CASSQDREGTGELFF
j_call: TRBJ2-1; d_call: NA; clone_size: NA; v_call: TRBV13; cdr3_nt: TGTGCCAGCAGCTTAGTCGGCCCGGGACTCAGGGTTGGGAGCTCCTACAATGAGCAGTTCTTC; cdr3_aa: CASSLVGPGLRVGSSYNEQFF
j_call: TRBJ2-2; d_call: TRBD2; clone_size: NA; v_call: TRBV5-4; cdr3_nt: TGTGCCAGCAGCGCAACTAGCGGGGGGGCCTTGTTGACCGGGGAGCTGTTTTTT; cdr3_aa: CASSATSGGALLTGELFF
j_call: TRBJ2-5; d_call: TRBD1; clone_size: NA; v_call: TRBV4-3; cdr3_nt: TGCGCCAGCAGCCAAGACGGGACAGAAGAGACCCAGTACTTC; cdr3_aa: CASSQDGTEETQYF
j_call: TRBJ1-1; d_call: NA; clone_size: few; v_call: TRBV5-1; cdr3_nt: TGCGCCAGCAGCTTGGGGCAGGTGGGCAACACTGAAGCTTTCTTT; cdr3_aa: CASSLGQVGNTEAFF
j_call: TRBJ2-7; d_call: TRBD2; clone_size: NA; v_call: TRBV5-1; cdr3_nt: TGCGCCAGCCATAGCGGGAATGAATACGAGCAGTACTTC; cdr3_aa: CASHSGNEYEQYF
j_call: TRBJ1-2; d_call: NA; clone_size: NA; v_call: TRBV7-2; cdr3_nt: TGTGCCAGCAGCTTCTCTAGCGGGGGCGCAAGCTATGGCTACACCTTC; cdr3_aa: CASSFSSGGASYGYTF
j_call: TRBJ2-1; d_call: NA; clone_size: NA; v_call: TRBV4-1; cdr3_nt: TGCGCCAGCAGCCAATCCGCAGGGGACCCGGAGCAGTTCTTC; cdr3_aa: CASSQSAGDPEQFF
j_call: TRBJ1-2; d_call: NA; clone_size: NA; v_call: TRBV5-5; cdr3_nt: TGTGCCAGCAGCTTATCTCCAGATCTTCGCTACACCTTC; cdr3_aa: CASSLSPDLRYTF
j_call: TRBJ1-4; d_call: NA; clone_size: NA; v_call: TRBV4-1; cdr3_nt: TGCGCCAGCAGCCCCGGTGAGGGTTTTAATGAAAAACTGTTTTTT; cdr3_aa: CASSPGEGFNEKLFF
j_call: TRBJ2-2; d_call: NA; clone_size: NA; v_call: TRBV27; cdr3_nt: TGTGCCAGCAGTGGGGCGGGGACGTCGAGCGGGGAGCTGTTTTTT; cdr3_aa: CASSGAGTSSGELFF
j_call: TRBJ1-2; d_call: TRBD1; clone_size: NA; v_call: TRBV15; cdr3_nt: TGTGCCACCAGCAGTGAGGGACAGGGAGTCTATGGCTACACCTTC; cdr3_aa: CATSSEGQGVYGYTF
j_call: TRBJ1-2; d_call: TRBD1; clone_size: once; v_call: TRBV28; cdr3_nt: TGTGCCAGCAGTCTTGACAGGGGGAACTATGGCTACACCTTC; cdr3_aa: CASSLDRGNYGYTF
j_call: TRBJ1-1; d_call: NA; clone_size: NA; v_call: TRBV6-1; cdr3_nt: TGTGCCAGCTCTGCGCGGGGGGCTAACACTGAAGCTTTCTTT; cdr3_aa: CASSARGANTEAFF
j_call: TRBJ1-1; d_call: NA; clone_size: once; v_call: TRBV6-6; cdr3_nt: TGTGCCAGCAGTCCTAAAACAGGGAACACTGAAGCTTTCTTT; cdr3_aa: CASSPKTGNTEAFF
j_call: TRBJ2-7; d_call: NA; clone_size: NA; v_call: TRBV6-1; cdr3_nt: TGTGCCAGCAGTGAAGCCCACAGGGAAAACCACGAGCAGTACTTC; cdr3_aa: CASSEAHRENHEQYF
j_call: TRBJ2-3; d_call: NA; clone_size: NA; v_call: TRBV6-1; cdr3_nt: TGTGCCAGCATCGACTTTCACACAGATACGCAGTATTTT; cdr3_aa: CASIDFHTDTQYF
j_call: TRBJ2-3; d_call: NA; clone_size: NA; v_call: TRBV5-6; cdr3_nt: TGTGCCAGCAGCTTGGGGGCCGGAGGGGATACGCAGTATTTT; cdr3_aa: CASSLGAGGDTQYF
j_call: TRBJ2-2; d_call: NA; clone_size: NA; v_call: TRBV4-3; cdr3_nt: TGCGCCAGCAGCCAAGATTCAGTTAACACCGGGGAGCTGTTTTTT; cdr3_aa: CASSQDSVNTGELFF
j_call: TRBJ1-1; d_call: NA; clone_size: NA; v_call: TRBV4-1; cdr3_nt: TGCGCCAGCAGCCAGGACAGAGGCGGCTCTGAAGCTTTCTTT; cdr3_aa: CASSQDRGGSEAFF
j_call: TRBJ1-2; d_call: NA; clone_size: once; v_call: TRBV27; cdr3_nt: TGTGCCAGCAGTTTATCGGTGGAGACGGATGGCTACACCTTC; cdr3_aa: CASSLSVETDGYTF